Each of the 6 T cell receptor beta chains below was sequenced from the same sample in a study of blood T cells in healthy people across ages. A second PCR of roughly 7 to 11 cycles used a sample-barcoded 5' primer and a J-beta primer mix. TCRdb fed the 5' RACE reads into MiXCR, producing one record per CDR3 protein. The sample includes hundreds of thousands of distinct CDR3 sequences, around 45% seen only once; the top ten take roughly 34%. Sequencing was done on a sample of blood. The receptors were sampled from a woman aged 55-70 years in good health.

This clonotype appeared many times. This chain uses TRBV28 with TRBJ2-3; TRBD2 aligns across 13 bases. The CDR3 covers 21 residues. Trimming took 4 bases from V and 8 from J; bases not matched to a gene: 24. In germline, CDR1 is MDHEN, CDR2 SYDVKM. The CDR3, as DNA: TGTGCCAGCAGTTCCCGACAGGGGGTAGAACTGGGACTAGCGGGAATGGGTACGCAGTATTTT. Protein sequence: CASSSRQGVELGLAGMGTQYF.

The rearrangement joins TRBV5-6 to TRBJ2-3; perhaps TRBD1 as D (7 bases). The ends were cut back, 5 bases at V and 4 bases at J, with 17 bases in the middle. The CDR3 runs 15 residues. CDR1 is SGHDT and CDR2 is YYEEEE in the germline V gene. DNA for the CDR3: TGTGCCAGCAGTCGCGGCAGGGGGAGGTCAGATACGCAGTATTTT. Translated, it gives CASSRGRGRSDTQYF. The full variable domain, with the rest looked up from reference TRBV5-6 and TRBJ2-3, is DAGVTQSPTHLIKTRGQQVTLRCSPKSGHDTVSWYQQALGQGPQFIFQYYEEEERQRGNFPDRFSGHQFPNYSSELNVNALLLGDSALYLCASSRGRGRSDTQYFGPGTRLTVL.

The chain joins TRBV12-3 or TRBV12-4 to TRBJ1-5; 7 nucleotides match TRBD1. The CDR3 contains 15 residues. The trim removed 8 bases at V and 3 bases at J, leaving 10 bases unmatched. The CDR3 DNA reads TGTGCCAGCGGAACCGGGACAGCGTTCAATCAGCCCCAGCATTTT. Translation gives CASGTGTAFNQPQHF.

On this clonotype: One end of the junction does not line up with germline, which may come from a read error. V is TRBV20-1 and J is TRBJ2-1; possibly TRBD1 for D (6 bases). The J call may be incorrect, as the DNA end agrees better with TRBJ2-7. The CDR3 is 12 amino acids. CDR1 is DFQATT and CDR2 is SNEGSKA in the germline V gene (reference sequence). The CDR3 nucleotides are TGTAGTGCTCACAGGGAGTCCTACGAGCAGTACTTC. Translated, it gives CSAHRESYEQYF.

The chain links TRBV5-1 to TRBJ2-7, with 7 bases aligning to TRBD2. The V segment lost 3 bases and the J segment 2 bases; nucleotides outside the gene matches: 5. Per the germline V gene, CDR1 is SGHRS and CDR2 is YFSETQ. This CDR3 is 14 amino acids long. The DNA for the CDR3 is TGCGCCAGCAGCTACGGACTAGGAGCCTACGAGCAGTACTTC. This encodes CASSYGLGAYEQYF.

A remark on this clonotype: At one of its ends the junction is not consistent with the germline gene, which may arise from a read error. The CDR3 spells CTISESRSGFNSSGNNEQFF. The CDR3 nucleotides read TGTACCATCAGTGAGTCTCGGTCGGGCTTTAACTCAAGTGGTAACAATGAGCAGTTCTTC. This chain links TRBV10-3 with TRBJ2-1, with no clear D. Germline V lookup: CDR1 ENHRY, CDR2 SYGVKD. This CDR3 has 20 residues.